The 24 T cell receptor beta chains below come from one sample, sequenced in a study of blood T cells in healthy people across ages. PCR was performed a second time for roughly 7 to 12 cycles using a sample-barcoded 5' primer and a J-beta primer mix. TCRdb independently ran MiXCR on the 5' RACE reads; one entry per CDR3 protein. Here the sample spans some 1.6 million distinct CDR3 sequences, about 31% being singletons. The source material was blood. The receptors come from a woman in her twenties or thirties in good health.

This clonotype was counted between two and nine times. The chain employs TRBV7-3 and TRBJ2-5; 13 bases agree with TRBD2. Per the germline V gene, CDR1 is SGHTA and CDR2 is FQGTGA. There are 17 residues in the CDR3. Losses at the gene ends were 3 bases for V and 0 bases for J; bases not matched to a gene: 4. The CDR3 loop is CASSLTSGGLNQETQYF. The CDR3 DNA is TGTGCCAGCAGCTTGACTAGCGGGGGGCTGAACCAAGAGACCCAGTACTTC.

The rearrangement links TRBV11-2 to TRBJ1-1; no firm D call. The CDR3 is 13 residues long. Germline CDR1 reads SGHAT; CDR2 reads FQNNGV. Trimming stripped 4 bases from V and 0 bases from J, with 6 bases between. CDR3 amino acids: CASSSQLNTEAFF. In nucleotides, the CDR3 is TGTGCCAGCAGCTCGCAGCTGAACACTGAAGCTTTCTTT.

This clonotype was seen only a few times. The chain combines TRBV7-3 with TRBJ2-7; D unclear. The germline V gene encodes CDR1 SGHTA and CDR2 FQGTGA. V lost 1 base to trimming and J lost 6 bases, with 10 bases between them. CDR3 length: 13 amino acids. CDR3 nucleotide sequence: TGTGCCAGCAGCTTAAACCTTTGGGGCGAGCAGTACTTC. The encoded protein is CASSLNLWGEQYF.

Note on this clonotype: One end of the junction fails to match germline, which may point to a read error. This rearrangement joins TRBV7-3 to TRBJ2-2, with 11 bases fitting TRBD2. The germline CDR1 and CDR2 sequences are SGHTA and FQGTGA. The CDR3 spans 15 residues. In DNA form, the CDR3 reads TGTGCCAGCAGCTTGACTAGCGGGAACACCGGGGAGCGGTTTTTT. Translated: CASSLTSGNTGERFF.

This clonotype was seen at least ten times. The chain combines TRBV20-1 with TRBJ1-2, with a possible D match to TRBD1 (6 bases). The CDR3 is 12 residues long. CDR1 DFQATT and CDR2 SNEGSKA come from the germline V gene (reference sequence). Deletions cut 2 bases from V and 4 bases from J, with 8 bases between. The CDR3 DNA follows: TGCAGTGCTAGAACAGGGACCTATGGCTACACCTTC. Encoded protein: CSARTGTYGYTF.

This clonotype showed up just a few times. The genes are TRBV3-1 and TRBJ2-1; no clear D. Trimming shortened V by 4 bases and J by 9 bases, and 13 bases separated the two germline ends. The CDR3 length is 13 residues. CDR1 is LGHDT, CDR2 YNNKEL, per germline (reference sequence). The DNA for the CDR3 is TGTGCCAGCAGCCCACCGTCCACGGGTGAGCAGTTCTTC. It encodes CASSPPSTGEQFF.

This clonotype has at least ten counts. The J gene is TRBJ1-1, the V gene TRBV10-3; D may be TRBD1 (6 bases). This CDR3 is 13 amino acids long. V was pared by 10 bases and J by 5 bases, with 17 bases between. Looked up from germline, CDR1 is ENHRY and CDR2 is SYGVKD. CDR3 sequence reads: CATDPTGRTEAFF. CDR3 in DNA: TGTGCCACAGATCCCACAGGGAGAACTGAAGCTTTCTTT.

CDR3 loop: CASSLFRGNNEQFF. CDR3 nucleotides: TGTGCCAGCAGTCTCTTCCGGGGAAACAATGAGCAGTTCTTC. This chain uses TRBV6-2 or TRBV6-3 with TRBJ2-1; weak D call: TRBD2 (5 bases). CDR1 is MNHEY, CDR2 SVGEGT, per germline. The length of the CDR3 is 14 residues. Trimming stripped 5 bases from V and 5 bases from J, with 13 bases between.

The rearrangement joins TRBV20-1 to TRBJ1-5; D is unresolved. V was cut by 3 bases and J by 6 bases, with 9 bases left in between. Looked up from germline, CDR1 is DFQATT and CDR2 is SNEGSKA (reference sequence). The CDR3 extends over 12 amino acids. The CDR3 region is CSASTWGQPQHF. The CDR3 DNA reads as TGCAGTGCTAGTACTTGGGGTCAGCCCCAGCATTTT.

The chain couples TRBV4-1 to TRBJ2-6; the D is unclear. V dropped 0 bases and J dropped 0 bases, with 9 bases sitting between them. This CDR3 region has 17 residues. The germline CDR1 and CDR2 sequences are MGHRA and YSYEKL. CDR3 residues: CASSQEQSRSGANVLTF. The CDR3 DNA reads as TGCGCCAGCAGCCAAGAGCAGTCTCGCTCTGGGGCCAACGTCCTGACTTTC.

This clonotype was seen a handful of times. The chain couples TRBV28 to TRBJ2-1, with D possibly being TRBD1 or TRBD2 (5 bases each). Per germline, CDR1 MDHEN and CDR2 SYDVKM. Between the trimmed V and J ends, which lost 10 bases and 8 bases, there was a span of 24 bases. The CDR3 runs 15 residues. The CDR3 protein is CATESGTRSDYEQFF. CDR3 in DNA: TGTGCCACCGAGTCCGGGACCCGCAGTGACTATGAGCAGTTCTTC. The whole variable domain, filled in from reference TRBV28 and TRBJ2-1, reads DVKVTQSSRYLVKRTGEKVFLECVQDMDHENMFWYRQDPGLGLRLIYFSYDVKMKEKGDIPEGYSVSREKKERFSLILESASTNQTSMYLCATESGTRSDYEQFFGPGTRLTVL.

This clonotype was observed a few times. A clone one base away is much larger, so this may be a read error. J is TRBJ2-1 and V is TRBV7-3; D is possibly TRBD2 (6 bases). The germline V gene has CDR1 SGHTA and CDR2 FQGTGA. The V end lost 5 bases, the J end lost 8 bases, and 19 bases lay between the germline ends. This CDR3 is built from 15 residues. The CDR3 region has the DNA TGTGCCAGCAGCCTCGGGGGTAGCGGTTACGATGAGCAGTTCTTC. Translating it yields CASSLGGSGYDEQFF.

V is TRBV6-5 and J is TRBJ2-1; 9 bases are a match to TRBD2. Trimming at V came to 11 bases and at J to 11 bases, leaving 13 bases not matched to a gene. Germline assignment: CDR1 MNHEY and CDR2 SVGAGI. The CDR3 has 13 amino acids. DNA for the CDR3: TGTGCCTGCACTGGCGGGAGGGCCGGTAAGCAGTTCTTC. This encodes CACTGGRAGKQFF.

The chain has TRBV9 and TRBJ2-7; 9 bases are a match to TRBD2. The V segment lost 3 bases and the J segment 0 bases; nucleotides outside the gene matches: 7. CDR1 and CDR2 (germline): SGDLS, YYNGEE. This CDR3 region has 16 residues. The DNA for the CDR3 is TGTGCCAGCAGCGGGGATAGCGGGGGCCCCTCCTACGAGCAGTACTTC. Its translation: CASSGDSGGPSYEQYF.

The V call is TRBV7-9, the J call TRBJ2-3, with 7 bases identical to TRBD2. Germline values: CDR1 SEHNR, CDR2 FQNEAQ (reference sequence). This CDR3 has 13 amino acids. The J segment lost 2 bases and the V segment lost 7 bases, leaving 3 bases of the junction unmatched. CDR3 amino acids: CASTGTNTDTQYF. CDR3 in DNA: TGTGCCAGCACAGGGACTAACACAGATACGCAGTATTTT.

Comment on this clonotype: A single base separates this from a much larger clone, so it may be a read error. CDR3 in DNA: TGTGCCATCGGCAGCGACAGGGGGCTAAACACTGAAGCTTTCTTT. As protein: CAIGSDRGLNTEAFF. This chain connects TRBV10-3 to TRBJ1-1, with 10 bases that match TRBD1. Germline CDR1 ENHRY, CDR2 SYGVKD. The junction had 8 bases not matched to a gene; V was cut back by 8 bases and J by 2 bases. There are 15 residues in the CDR3.

The rearrangement joins TRBV21-1 to TRBJ2-1; TRBD2 is taken as the D call from the table, unchecked against the DNA. TRBV21-1 is given as a pseudogene. The CDR3 length is 15 residues. The CDR3 DNA sequence: TGTGCCAGCACCCTAGAACTAGTACCCTACAATGAGCAGTTCTTC. Amino acid sequence: CASTLELVPYNEQFF.

This clonotype has only a few counts. This sequence joins TRBV20-1 and TRBJ2-7; 9 bases agree with TRBD2. The CDR3 loop spans 13 amino acids. CDR1 DFQATT and CDR2 SNEGSKA come from the germline V gene (reference sequence). The V and J ends lost 4 bases and 7 bases, in that order; junction bases with no gene match: 8. The CDR3 reads CSAISGGAGEQYF. CDR3 nucleotides: TGCAGTGCTATTAGCGGGGGAGCGGGAGAGCAGTACTTC.

This clonotype was observed a few times. The chain has TRBV9 and TRBJ2-1; 9 bases match TRBD2. This CDR3 contains 17 residues. Unmatched junction bases numbered 12, after V lost 0 bases and J lost 8 bases. Germline lookup yields CDR1 SGDLS and CDR2 YYNGEE. The DNA of the CDR3 is TGTGCCAGCAGCGTAGGCCTAGCGGGATCCCGTTTGGATGAGCAGTTCTTC. This translates into CASSVGLAGSRLDEQFF.

This clonotype was counted between two and nine times. The chain has TRBV9 and TRBJ2-7; TRBD1 matches at 10 bases. CDR3 length: 15 residues. J gave up 6 bases and V 3 bases, and 9 bases lay outside the gene matches. In germline, CDR1 is SGDLS, CDR2 YYNGEE. The CDR3 DNA is TGTGCCAGCAGCGGGTCCAGGACAGGGGGGCGCGAGCAGTACTTC. Its protein product is CASSGSRTGGREQYF.

Note on this clonotype: This clone may be a read error of a much larger clone one base away. This chain links TRBV28 with TRBJ1-5; maybe TRBD1 (6 bases). Germline CDR1 is MDHEN and CDR2 is SYDVKM. This CDR3 region has 14 residues. Deletions cut 5 bases from V and 3 bases from J, with 11 bases between. The CDR3 bases are TGTGCCAGCAGTCTACAGGGTAACAATCAGCCCCAGCATTTT. Protein sequence: CASSLQGNNQPQHF.

This clonotype showed up just a few times. This chain links TRBV12-3 or TRBV12-4 with TRBJ1-2; D gene unclear. The CDR3 extends over 16 amino acids. The V gene lost 6 bases and the J gene lost 2 bases, with 19 bases spanning the gap. The CDR3 DNA reads as TGTGCCAGCAGCCAAACCAGCATCCCACCCAACTATGGCTACACCTTC. Amino acids: CASSQTSIPPNYGYTF.

This clonotype has more than one count but fewer than ten. J is TRBJ1-1 and V is TRBV5-1, with D unresolved. Per the germline V gene, CDR1 is SGHRS and CDR2 is YFSETQ. The CDR3 loop spans 15 amino acids. Between the trimmed V and J ends, which lost 2 bases and 1 base, there was a span of 12 bases. The CDR3 sequence: CASSLIVDANTEAFF. DNA of the CDR3: TGCGCCAGCAGCTTAATAGTCGACGCGAACACTGAAGCTTTCTTT.

This clonotype occurred a few times. The chain uses TRBV29-1 and TRBJ1-1; no reliable D call. Per the germline V gene, CDR1 is SQVTM and CDR2 is ANQGSEA. The V and J ends lost 4 bases and 11 bases respectively, with 11 bases between them. The CDR3 has 10 amino acids. In nucleotides, the CDR3 is TGCAGCGTTGGTCAACTAGAGGCTTTCTTT. Translating it yields CSVGQLEAFF. The whole variable domain, remainder taken from reference TRBV29-1 and TRBJ1-1, is SAVISQKPSRDICQRGTSLTIQCQVDSQVTMMFWYRQQPGQSLTLIATANQGSEATYESGFVIDKFPISRPNLTFSTLTVSNMSPEDSSIYLCSVGQLEAFFGQGTRLTVV.